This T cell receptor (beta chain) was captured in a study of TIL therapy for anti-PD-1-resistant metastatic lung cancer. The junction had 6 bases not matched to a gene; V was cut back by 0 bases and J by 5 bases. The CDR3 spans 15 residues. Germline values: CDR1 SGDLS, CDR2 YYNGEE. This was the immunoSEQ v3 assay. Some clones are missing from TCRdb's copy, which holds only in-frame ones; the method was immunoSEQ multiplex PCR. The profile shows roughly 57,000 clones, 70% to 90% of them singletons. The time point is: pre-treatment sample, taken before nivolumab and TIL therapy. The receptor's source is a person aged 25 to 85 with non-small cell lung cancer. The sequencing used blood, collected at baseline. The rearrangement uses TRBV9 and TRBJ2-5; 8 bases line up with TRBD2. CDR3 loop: CASSVDGRVGETQYF. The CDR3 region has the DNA TGTGCCAGCAGCGTAGACGGGAGGGTAGGGGAGACCCAGTACTTC.